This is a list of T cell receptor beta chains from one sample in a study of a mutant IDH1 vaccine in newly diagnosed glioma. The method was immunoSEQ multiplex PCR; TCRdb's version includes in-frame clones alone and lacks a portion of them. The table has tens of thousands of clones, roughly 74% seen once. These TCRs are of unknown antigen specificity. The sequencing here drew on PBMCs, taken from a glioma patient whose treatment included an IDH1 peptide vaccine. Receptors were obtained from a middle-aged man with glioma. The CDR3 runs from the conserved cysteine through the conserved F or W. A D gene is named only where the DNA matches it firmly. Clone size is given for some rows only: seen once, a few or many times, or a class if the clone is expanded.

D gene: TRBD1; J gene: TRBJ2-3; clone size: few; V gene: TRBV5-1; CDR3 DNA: TGCGCCAGCAGCTTCGAGGGGGCTAGCACAGATACGCAGTATTTT; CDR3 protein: CASSFEGASTDTQYF
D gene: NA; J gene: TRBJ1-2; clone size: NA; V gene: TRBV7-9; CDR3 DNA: TGTGCCAGCAGCTTAACCGTTCTCGGCTACACCTTC; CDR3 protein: CASSLTVLGYTF
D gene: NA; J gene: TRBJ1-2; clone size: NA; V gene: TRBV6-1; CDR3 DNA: TGTGCCAGCAGCTCGGGTGGATTCCTAGGCTACACCTTC; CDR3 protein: CASSSGGFLGYTF
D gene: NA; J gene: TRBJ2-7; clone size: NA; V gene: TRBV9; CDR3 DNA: TGTGCCAGCAGCTTTGGCAGGAGCTCCTACGAGCAGTACTTC; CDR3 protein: CASSFGRSSYEQYF
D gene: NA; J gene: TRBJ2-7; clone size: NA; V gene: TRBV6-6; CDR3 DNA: TGTGCCAGCAGCCGACGGGACTACGAGCAGTACTTC; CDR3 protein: CASSRRDYEQYF
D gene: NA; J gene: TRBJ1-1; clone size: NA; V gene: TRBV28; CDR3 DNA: TGTGCCAGCAGACTCCTGGCCTCTGAAGCTTTCTTT; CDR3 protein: CASRLLASEAFF
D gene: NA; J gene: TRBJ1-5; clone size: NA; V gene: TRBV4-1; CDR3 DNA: TGCGCCAGCAGCCAGGAGGGCCTTATTTATCAGCCCCAGCATTTT; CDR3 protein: CASSQEGLIYQPQHF
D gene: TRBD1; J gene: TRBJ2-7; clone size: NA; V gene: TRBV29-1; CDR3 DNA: TGCAGCGTTGAGAAGACAGGGCGATATGCCTACGAGCAGTACTTC; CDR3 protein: CSVEKTGRYAYEQYF
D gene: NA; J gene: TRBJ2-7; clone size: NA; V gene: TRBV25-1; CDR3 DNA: TGTGCCAGCAGTGACTACCGAGCCTACGAGCAGTACTTC; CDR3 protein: CASSDYRAYEQYF
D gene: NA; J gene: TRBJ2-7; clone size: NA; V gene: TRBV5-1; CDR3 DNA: TGCGCCAGCAGCTTGAACTCCTACGAGCAGTACTTC; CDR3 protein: CASSLNSYEQYF
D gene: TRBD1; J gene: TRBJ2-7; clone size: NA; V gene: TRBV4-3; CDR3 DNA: TGCGCCAGCAGCCAAGATTTGACAGGGGAGATGGGCGAGCAGTACTTC; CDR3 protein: CASSQDLTGEMGEQYF
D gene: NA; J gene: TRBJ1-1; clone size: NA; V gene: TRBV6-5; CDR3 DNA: TGTGCCAGCAGTTACTCAGAGAGTTACACTGAAGCTTTCTTT; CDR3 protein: CASSYSESYTEAFF
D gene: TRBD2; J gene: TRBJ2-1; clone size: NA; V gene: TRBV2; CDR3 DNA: TGTGCCAGCAGTGAACTGCGGGGGGCGGGTGAGCAGTTCTTC; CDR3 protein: CASSELRGAGEQFF
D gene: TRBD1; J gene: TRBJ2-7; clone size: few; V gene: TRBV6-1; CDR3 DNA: TGTGCCAGTAGTACAGGGGGCGCGCAGTACTTC; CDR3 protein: CASSTGGAQYF
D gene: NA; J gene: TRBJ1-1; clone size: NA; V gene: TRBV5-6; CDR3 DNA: TGTGCCAGCATCTTACAGGGAAACACTGAAGCTTTCTTT; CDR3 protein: CASILQGNTEAFF
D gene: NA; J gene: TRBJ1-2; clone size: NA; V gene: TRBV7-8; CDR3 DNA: TGTGCCAGCACCCCCCGGCGGCAACTAGGCTACACCTTC; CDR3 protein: CASTPRRQLGYTF
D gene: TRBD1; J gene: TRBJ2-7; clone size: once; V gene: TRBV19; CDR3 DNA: TGTGCCAGTAGCCGGACCGGGACAGGGCTCAACGAGCAGTACTTC; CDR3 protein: CASSRTGTGLNEQYF
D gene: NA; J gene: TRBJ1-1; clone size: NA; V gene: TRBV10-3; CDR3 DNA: TGTGCCATCAGTCCGGACAGCGAGGTAGCTTTCTTT; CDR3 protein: CAISPDSEVAFF
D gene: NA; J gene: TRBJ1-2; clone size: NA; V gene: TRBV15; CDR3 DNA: TGTGCCACCAGCAGAGATTCGGCCGGCTACACCTTC; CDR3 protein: CATSRDSAGYTF
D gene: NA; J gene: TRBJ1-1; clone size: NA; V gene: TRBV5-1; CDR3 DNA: TGCGCCAGCAGTAGAGGGATGAACACTGAAGCTTTCTTT; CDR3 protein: CASSRGMNTEAFF
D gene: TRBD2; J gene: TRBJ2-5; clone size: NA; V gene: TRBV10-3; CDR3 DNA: TGTGCCATCAGTGAGCTAACGGGGGGGATCCAAGAGACCCAGTACTTC; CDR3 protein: CAISELTGGIQETQYF
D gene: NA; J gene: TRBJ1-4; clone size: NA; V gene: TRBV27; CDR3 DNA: TGTGCCACCGGCGGGGCTTTGGGGGAAAAACTGTTTTTT; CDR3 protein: CATGGALGEKLFF
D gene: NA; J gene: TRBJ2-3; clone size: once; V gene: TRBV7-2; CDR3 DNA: TGTGCCAGCCTCACTCGGGGGCTCTTCACAGATACGCAGTATTTT; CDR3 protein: CASLTRGLFTDTQYF
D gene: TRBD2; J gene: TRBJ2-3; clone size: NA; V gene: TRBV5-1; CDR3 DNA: TGCGCCAGCAGCGGGACTAGCGGGGCAGATACGCAGTATTTT; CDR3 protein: CASSGTSGADTQYF
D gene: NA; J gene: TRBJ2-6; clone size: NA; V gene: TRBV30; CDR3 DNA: TGTGCCCGAGACGGGAGCGGGGCCAACGTCCTGACTTTC; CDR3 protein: CARDGSGANVLTF
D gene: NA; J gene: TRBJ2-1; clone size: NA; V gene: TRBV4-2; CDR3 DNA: TGTGCCAGCAGCTTGCTAGCTGTTAGCTCCTACAATGAGCAGTTCTTC; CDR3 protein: CASSLLAVSSYNEQFF
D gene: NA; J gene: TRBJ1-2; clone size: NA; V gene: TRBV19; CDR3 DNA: TGTGCCTCCTACCCTCGGCGGGGCTACACCTTC; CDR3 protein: CASYPRRGYTF
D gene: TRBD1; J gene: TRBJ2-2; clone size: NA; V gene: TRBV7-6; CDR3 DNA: TGTGCCAGCAGCTTAGATTGGGACAGCGCGAACACCGGGGAGCTGTTTTTT; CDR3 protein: CASSLDWDSANTGELFF
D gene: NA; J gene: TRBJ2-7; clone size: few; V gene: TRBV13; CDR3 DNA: TGTGCCAGCAGCTATGGACTAGAGCAGTACTTC; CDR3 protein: CASSYGLEQYF
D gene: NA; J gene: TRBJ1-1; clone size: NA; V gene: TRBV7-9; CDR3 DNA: TGTGCCAGCAGCTTGGGGGCCACTAACACTGAAGCTTTCTTT; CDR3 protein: CASSLGATNTEAFF
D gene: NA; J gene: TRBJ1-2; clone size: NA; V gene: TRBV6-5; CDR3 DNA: TGTGCCAGCGGCACAGGGCCGAACTATGGCTACACCTTC; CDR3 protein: CASGTGPNYGYTF
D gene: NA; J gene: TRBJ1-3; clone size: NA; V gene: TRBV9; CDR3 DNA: TGTGCCAGCAGCGCCGACGGGTACTCTGGAAACACCATATATTTT; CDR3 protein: CASSADGYSGNTIYF
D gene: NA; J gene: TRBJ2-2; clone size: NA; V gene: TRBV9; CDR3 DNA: TGTGCCAGCAGCGTAGGTCAGAACACCGGGGAGCTGTTTTTT; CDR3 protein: CASSVGQNTGELFF
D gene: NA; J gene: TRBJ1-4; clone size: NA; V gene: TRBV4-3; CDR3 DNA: TGCGCCAGCAGCCACTACAAGACAGGAGCTAATGAAAAACTGTTTTTT; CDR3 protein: CASSHYKTGANEKLFF
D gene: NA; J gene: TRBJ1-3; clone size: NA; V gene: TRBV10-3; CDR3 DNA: TGTGCCACCAAGGAGAGCTCTGGAAACACCATATATTTT; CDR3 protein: CATKESSGNTIYF
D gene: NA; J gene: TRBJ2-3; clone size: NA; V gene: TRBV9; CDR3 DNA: TGTGCCAGCAGCGTCGCTCTCTCCACAGATACGCAGTATTTT; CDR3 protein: CASSVALSTDTQYF
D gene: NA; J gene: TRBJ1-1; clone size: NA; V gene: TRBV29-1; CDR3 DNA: TGCAGCGTTGATATTACAGGGCAGAACACTGAAGCTTTCTTT; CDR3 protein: CSVDITGQNTEAFF
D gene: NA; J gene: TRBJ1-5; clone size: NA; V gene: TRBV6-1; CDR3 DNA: TGTGCCAGCGGTGGAGATTATAGCAATCAGCCCCAGCATTTT; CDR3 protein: CASGGDYSNQPQHF
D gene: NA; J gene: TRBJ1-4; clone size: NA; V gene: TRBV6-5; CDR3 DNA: TGTGCCAGCAGTTTGTTCGTTTCTTCGGAACTGTTTTTT; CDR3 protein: CASSLFVSSELFF